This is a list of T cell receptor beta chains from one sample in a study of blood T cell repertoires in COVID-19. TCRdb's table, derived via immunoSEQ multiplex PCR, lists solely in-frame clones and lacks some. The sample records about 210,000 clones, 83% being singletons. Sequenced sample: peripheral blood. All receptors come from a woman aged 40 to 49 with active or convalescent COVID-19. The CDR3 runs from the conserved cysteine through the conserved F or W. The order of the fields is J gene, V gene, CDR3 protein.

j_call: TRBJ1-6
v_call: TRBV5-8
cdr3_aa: CASSFRQNSPLHF

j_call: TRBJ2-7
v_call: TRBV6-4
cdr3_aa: CASSEMLTLPSYEQYF

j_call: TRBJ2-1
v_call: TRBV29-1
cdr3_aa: CSAVGTTYNEQFF

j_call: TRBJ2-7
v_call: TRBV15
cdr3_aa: CATSRDRGQYEQYF

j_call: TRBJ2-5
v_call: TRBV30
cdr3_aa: CACPDRLRETQYF

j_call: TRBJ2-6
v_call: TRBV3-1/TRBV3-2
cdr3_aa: CASSQDRRNTGANVLTF

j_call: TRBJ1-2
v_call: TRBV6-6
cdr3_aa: CASSQGATGYGYTF

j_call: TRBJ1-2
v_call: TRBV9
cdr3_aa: CASSEGGGANYGYTF

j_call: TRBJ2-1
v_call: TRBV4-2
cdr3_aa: CASSQDAGGSYNEQFF

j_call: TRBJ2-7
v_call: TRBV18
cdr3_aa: CASSPGLVGEQYF

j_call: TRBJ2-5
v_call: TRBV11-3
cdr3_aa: CASSFLLRETQYF

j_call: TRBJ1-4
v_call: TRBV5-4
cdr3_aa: CASSRDQAGEKLFF

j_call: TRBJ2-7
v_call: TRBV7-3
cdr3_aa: CASSFGTGGYEQYF

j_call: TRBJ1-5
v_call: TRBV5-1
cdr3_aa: CASSWTGSVNQPQHF

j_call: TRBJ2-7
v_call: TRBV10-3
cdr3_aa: CAISDPARDRDYEQYF

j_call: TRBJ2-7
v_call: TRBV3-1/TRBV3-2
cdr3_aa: CASSPYRTSGRNSYEQYF

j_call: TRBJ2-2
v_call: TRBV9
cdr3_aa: CASSQYSGTGELFF

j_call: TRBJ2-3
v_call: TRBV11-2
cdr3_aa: CASSLWREGTDTQYF

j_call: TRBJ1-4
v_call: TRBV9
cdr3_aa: CASSGQSNEKLFF